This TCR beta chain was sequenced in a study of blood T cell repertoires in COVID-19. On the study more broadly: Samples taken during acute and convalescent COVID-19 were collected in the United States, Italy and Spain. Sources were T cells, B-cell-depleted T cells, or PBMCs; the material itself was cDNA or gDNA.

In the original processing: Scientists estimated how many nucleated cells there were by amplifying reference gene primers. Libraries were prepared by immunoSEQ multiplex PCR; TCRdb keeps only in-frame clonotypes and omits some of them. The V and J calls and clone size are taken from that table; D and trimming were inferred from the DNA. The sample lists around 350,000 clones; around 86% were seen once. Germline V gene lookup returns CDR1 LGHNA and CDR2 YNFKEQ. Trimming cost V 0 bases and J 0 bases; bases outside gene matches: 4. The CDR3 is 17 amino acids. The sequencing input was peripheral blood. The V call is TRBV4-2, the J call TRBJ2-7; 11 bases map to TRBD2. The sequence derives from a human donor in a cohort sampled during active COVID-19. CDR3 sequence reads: CASSQDGLAGGSYEQYF. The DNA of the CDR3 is TGTGCCAGCAGCCAAGATGGTCTAGCGGGGGGCTCCTACGAGCAGTACTTC.